The rows below give T cell receptor beta chains drawn from one sample of a study of cytomegalovirus exposure and HLA in healthy donors. Using immunoSEQ multiplex PCR, the repertoire was profiled, and TCRdb retains in-frame clones only, with some absent. The table shows some 140,000 clones, with about 61% occurring only once. Source material: PBMCs. Receptors originate from a woman in her thirties or forties in good health and CMV-seronegative. Each CDR3 is given with its conserved first and last residue. D genes are given only for firm matches. Clone size is not always given. Where it is, it says once, few, many or a class for expanded clones.

V gene: TRBV30; D gene: TRBD1; J gene: TRBJ1-5; clone size: few; CDR3 protein: CAFVPTNRGSNQPQHF; CDR3 DNA: TGTGCCTTCGTCCCGACGAACAGGGGATCGAATCAGCCCCAGCATTTT
V gene: TRBV6-5; D gene: TRBD2; J gene: TRBJ2-1; clone size: once; CDR3 protein: CATQLAGKYNEQFF; CDR3 DNA: TGTGCCACCCAACTAGCGGGGAAGTACAATGAGCAGTTCTTC
V gene: TRBV18; D gene: TRBD1; J gene: TRBJ1-4; clone size: .; CDR3 protein: CASSPTGGGGEKLFF; CDR3 DNA: TGTGCCAGCTCACCGACAGGGGGAGGCGGTGAAAAACTGTTTTTT
V gene: TRBV4-3; D gene: TRBD2; J gene: TRBJ2-7; clone size: few; CDR3 protein: CASSQDLLAGGPYEQYF; CDR3 DNA: TGCGCCAGCAGCCAAGATCTTCTAGCGGGGGGGCCCTACGAGCAGTACTTC
V gene: TRBV7-3; D gene: TRBD1; J gene: TRBJ1-2; clone size: .; CDR3 protein: CASSLSPDRGYGYTF; CDR3 DNA: TGTGCCAGCAGCTTATCCCCGGACAGGGGTTATGGCTACACCTTC
V gene: TRBV14; D gene: TRBD2; J gene: TRBJ2-3; clone size: .; CDR3 protein: CASSRGTSGGYTDTQYF; CDR3 DNA: TGTGCCAGCAGCCGCGGGACTAGCGGGGGATACACAGATACGCAGTATTTT
V gene: TRBV6-5; D gene: .; J gene: TRBJ1-5; clone size: .; CDR3 protein: CASSYREGQPQHF; CDR3 DNA: TGTGCCAGCAGTTATAGAGAGGGTCAGCCCCAGCATTTT
V gene: TRBV19; D gene: TRBD1; J gene: TRBJ2-7; clone size: few; CDR3 protein: CASRRPGQYEQYF; CDR3 DNA: TGTGCCAGTAGACGACCGGGACAGTACGAGCAGTACTTC
V gene: TRBV5-4; D gene: .; J gene: TRBJ1-2; clone size: .; CDR3 protein: CASSLFFRAQRKSYGYTF; CDR3 DNA: TGTGCCAGCAGCTTGTTTTTCAGGGCCCAGAGGAAATCGTATGGCTACACCTTC
V gene: TRBV27; D gene: TRBD1; J gene: TRBJ1-2; clone size: .; CDR3 protein: CASGSGQGGRSNYDYTF; CDR3 DNA: TGTGCCAGCGGGTCGGGACAGGGAGGCAGGTCTAACTATGACTACACCTTC
V gene: TRBV6-1; D gene: .; J gene: TRBJ1-5; clone size: .; CDR3 protein: CASRDNRASNQPQHF; CDR3 DNA: TGTGCCAGCAGAGACAACAGGGCGAGCAATCAGCCCCAGCATTTT